This T cell receptor (beta chain) was found in a study of CD8+ T cells in alopecia areata. Germline-derived CDR1 and CDR2 are SGDLS and YYNGEE. The CDR3 runs 16 residues. Trimming took 3 bases from V and 2 from J; bases not matched to a gene: 5. Points on this clone: Its antigen is undetermined.

Sequencing used cDNA as its template, made by extracting RNA and reverse transcribing it. The method was immunoSEQ multiplex PCR; TCRdb's version includes in-frame clones alone and lacks a portion of them. The sample includes more than 95,000 clones, around 38% of them seen just once. Whole-study results and caveats: Normal skin contains resident alphabeta T cells, and these are also sequenced in scalp samples.

Sequenced sample: CD4+ T cells sorted from blood. The chain links TRBV9 to TRBJ2-6; TRBD1 matches 7 bases. The source of this sequence is a human donor with alopecia areata. The CDR3 DNA is TGTGCCAGCAGCGCGAGACAGGGAGCTGGGGCCAACGTCCTGACTTTC. Translating gives CASSARQGAGANVLTF.